These T cell receptor beta chains were read from a single sample in a study of metastatic and nonmetastatic thyroid tumors. TCRdb reprocessed the PCR reads using MiXCR. The sample yields 6,000 to 6,500 clones, less than 30% seen once. Material for sequencing was adjacent normal tissue. These receptors were collected from a female donor with papillary thyroid cancer or a benign thyroid nodule (not recorded which). Some clones in this sample may be carry-over from other donors' samples. CDR3s include the opening cysteine and the closing phenylalanine or tryptophan. Each record gives: clone size, J gene, V gene, D gene, CDR3 DNA, CDR3 protein. The D gene is left open where the match is weak. Only part of the rows carry a size: once, few, many, or a class if the clone is expanded.

NA | TRBJ1-1 | TRBV12-3/TRBV12-4 | NA | TGTGCCAGCAGATTACAGGGTAACACTGAAGCTTTCTTT | CASRLQGNTEAFF
once | TRBJ2-2 | TRBV11-2 | NA | TGTGCCAGCAGCCCCTTTCGGTGGGGCAGGAACACCGGGGAGCTGTTTTTT | CASSPFRWGRNTGELFF
few | TRBJ2-3 | TRBV6-1 | TRBD1 | TGTGCCAGCAGTGCGGACAGGGGCTTACCGGATACGCAGTATTTT | CASSADRGLPDTQYF
NA | TRBJ2-5 | TRBV6-1 | NA | TGTGCCAGCAGAACATTACCGGGGTTTGTGGAGACCCAGTACTTC | CASRTLPGFVETQYF
NA | TRBJ1-3 | TRBV20-1 | NA | TGCAGTGCTAGAGAATTAGAACAAACCATATATTTT | CSARELEQTIYF
NA | TRBJ2-1 | TRBV15 | NA | TGTGCCACCAGCAGAGTAGACGGCGATGAGCAGTTCTTC | CATSRVDGDEQFF
medium-sized | TRBJ1-6 | TRBV5-5 | NA | TGTGCCAGCAGCTTCGGGAGAGGAGGGGCTAATTCACCCCTCCACTTT | CASSFGRGGANSPLHF
NA | TRBJ2-2 | TRBV7-3 | NA | TGTGCCAGCAGCTTAACAGGTAGCAGCACCGGGGAGCTGTTTTTT | CASSLTGSSTGELFF
medium-sized | TRBJ2-5 | TRBV4-2 | NA | TGTGCCAGCAGCCAAGATCCTGGGGCGGATGAGACCCAGTACTTC | CASSQDPGADETQYF
NA | TRBJ2-1 | TRBV9 | TRBD2 | TGTGCCAGCAGCGTCCTAGCGGGAGAAAATGAGCAGTTCTTC | CASSVLAGENEQFF
few | TRBJ2-2 | TRBV6-4 | NA | TGTGCCAGCAGTCATAGGACCGGATTGTCGGGGGAGCTGTTTTTT | CASSHRTGLSGELFF
many | TRBJ1-2 | TRBV18 | TRBD1 | TGTGCCAGCTCACCACAGGGGGCGGACTATGGCTACACCTTC | CASSPQGADYGYTF
few | TRBJ1-1 | TRBV12-3/TRBV12-4 | NA | TGTGCCAGCAGTTTAGGGACGGAGAACACTGAAGCTTTCTTT | CASSLGTENTEAFF
NA | TRBJ2-2 | TRBV11-2 | TRBD2 | TGTGCCAGCAGCTTAGGAGCGGGAGGGCCTGTGGCCGGGGAGCTGTTTTTT | CASSLGAGGPVAGELFF
NA | TRBJ1-2 | TRBV11-1 | TRBD1 | TGTGCCAGCAGCGGGCTGACGGGACAGGGAATTTCAAGCGGCTACACCTTC | CASSGLTGQGISSGYTF
few | TRBJ2-7 | TRBV20-1 | TRBD2 | TGCAGTGCTAGGCCCCTTACTAGCGGAGACTCCTACGAGCAGTACTTC | CSARPLTSGDSYEQYF
once | TRBJ2-2 | TRBV3-1 | TRBD1 | TGTGCCAGCAGCCCTTGGACAGGACCGGATCGGGAGCTGTTTTTT | CASSPWTGPDRELFF
NA | TRBJ2-7 | TRBV20-1 | TRBD1 | TGCAGTGCAACCTGGACAGGGAACTCCTACGAGCAGTACTTC | CSATWTGNSYEQYF
NA | TRBJ2-3 | TRBV6-1 | NA | TGTGCCAGCAAGGAATGGGGATGGGGATATGCGGCGCAGTATTTT | CASKEWGWGYAAQYF
NA | TRBJ2-7 | TRBV20-1 | NA | TGCAGTGCTAGCCCACCCTACGAGCAGTACTTC | CSASPPYEQYF
NA | TRBJ2-7 | TRBV20-1 | TRBD2 | TGCAGTGCCAGGGAGCGGGGCCTGGGCTCCTACGAGCAGTACTTC | CSARERGLGSYEQYF
few | TRBJ1-5 | TRBV15 | NA | TGTGCCACCAGCAGAGGAGTTTCCGGACAGCCCCAGCATTTT | CATSRGVSGQPQHF
NA | TRBJ2-7 | TRBV7-2 | NA | TGTGCCAGCAGCTTCGGGGCTTCGAGCATCTACGAGCAGTATTTC | CASSFGASSIYEQYF